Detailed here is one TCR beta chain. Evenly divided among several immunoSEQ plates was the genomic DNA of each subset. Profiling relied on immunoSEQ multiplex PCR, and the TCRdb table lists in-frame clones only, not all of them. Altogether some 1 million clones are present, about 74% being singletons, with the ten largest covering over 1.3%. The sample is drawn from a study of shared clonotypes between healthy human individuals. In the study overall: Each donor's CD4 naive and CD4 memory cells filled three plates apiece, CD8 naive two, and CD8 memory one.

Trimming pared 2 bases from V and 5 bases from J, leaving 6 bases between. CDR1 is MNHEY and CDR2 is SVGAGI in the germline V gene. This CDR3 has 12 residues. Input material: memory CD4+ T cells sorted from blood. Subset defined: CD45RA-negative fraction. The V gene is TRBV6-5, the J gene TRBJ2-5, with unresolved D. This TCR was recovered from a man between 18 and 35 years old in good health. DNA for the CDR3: TGTGCCAGCAGTTACAGAAAGGAGACCCAGTACTTC. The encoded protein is CASSYRKETQYF.